The T cell receptor beta chain under discussion was sequenced for a study of response to subunit inactivated influenza vaccine. For this clonotype: Its matching antigen is unknown.

Study conclusions and caveats: Few new T cells, the authors suggested, are recruited by each seasonal influenza vaccination.

TCRdb redid the calling of the RT-PCR reads with MiXCR, one entry per CDR3 protein. The sample carries about 180,000 distinct CDR3 sequences, about 10% recorded once. Sequencing was performed on non-naive T cells sorted from PBMCs, taken on the day of vaccination. The receptor comes from a man aged 50 to 60 who received an inactivated influenza vaccine.

The CDR3: CASSLSQGADTQYF. In nucleotides, the CDR3 is TGTGCCAGCAGTTTATCGCAGGGCGCAGATACGCAGTATTTT. The rearrangement links TRBV28 to TRBJ2-3, with D possibly being TRBD1 (5 bases). CDR1 is MDHEN, CDR2 SYDVKM, per germline. This CDR3 comprises 14 residues. With 1 base removed from V and 4 bases from J, the gap between germline ends came to 9 bases.